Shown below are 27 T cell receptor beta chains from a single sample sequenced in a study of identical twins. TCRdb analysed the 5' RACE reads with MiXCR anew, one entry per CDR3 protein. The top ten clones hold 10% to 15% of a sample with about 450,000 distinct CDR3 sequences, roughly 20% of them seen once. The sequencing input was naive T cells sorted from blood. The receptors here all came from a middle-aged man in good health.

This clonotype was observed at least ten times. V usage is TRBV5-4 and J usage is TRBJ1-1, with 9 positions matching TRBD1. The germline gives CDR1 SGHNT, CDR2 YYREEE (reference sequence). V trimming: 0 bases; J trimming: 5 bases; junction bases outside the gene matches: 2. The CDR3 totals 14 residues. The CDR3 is CASSLVQGATEAFF. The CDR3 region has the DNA TGTGCCAGCAGCTTGGTACAGGGGGCGACTGAAGCTTTCTTT. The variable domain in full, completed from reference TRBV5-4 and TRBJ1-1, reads ETGVTQSPTHLIKTRGQQVTLRCSSQSGHNTVSWYQQALGQGPQFIFQYYREEENGRGNFPPRFSGLQFPNYSSELNVNALELDDSALYLCASSLVQGATEAFFGQGTRLTVV.

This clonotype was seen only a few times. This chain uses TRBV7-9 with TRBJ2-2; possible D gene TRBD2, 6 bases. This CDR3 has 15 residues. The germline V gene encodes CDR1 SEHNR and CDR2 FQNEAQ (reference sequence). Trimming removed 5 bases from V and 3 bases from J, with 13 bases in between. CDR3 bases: TGTGCCAGCAGCCGAGGAGGCGGGGACACCGGGGAGCTGTTTTTT. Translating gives CASSRGGGDTGELFF.

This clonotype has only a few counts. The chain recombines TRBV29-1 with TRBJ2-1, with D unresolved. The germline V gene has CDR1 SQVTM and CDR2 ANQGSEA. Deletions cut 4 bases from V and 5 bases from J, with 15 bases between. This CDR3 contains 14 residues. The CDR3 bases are TGCAGCGTTGCGCCGTCAGGATGGGACAATGAGCAGTTCTTC. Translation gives CSVAPSGWDNEQFF.

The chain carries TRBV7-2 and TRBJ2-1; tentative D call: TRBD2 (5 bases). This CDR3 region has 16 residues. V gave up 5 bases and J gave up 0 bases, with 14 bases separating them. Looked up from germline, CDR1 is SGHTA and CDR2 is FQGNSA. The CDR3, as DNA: TGTGCCAGCAGCCCAGCGGCGGTACTCTCCTACAATGAGCAGTTCTTC. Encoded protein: CASSPAAVLSYNEQFF.

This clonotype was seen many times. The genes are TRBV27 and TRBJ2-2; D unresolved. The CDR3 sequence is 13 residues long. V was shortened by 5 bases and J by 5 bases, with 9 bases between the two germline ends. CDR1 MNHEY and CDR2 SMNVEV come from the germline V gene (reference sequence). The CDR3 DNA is TGTGCCAGCAGTCCCACAGAGACCGGGGAGCTGTTTTTT. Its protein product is CASSPTETGELFF.

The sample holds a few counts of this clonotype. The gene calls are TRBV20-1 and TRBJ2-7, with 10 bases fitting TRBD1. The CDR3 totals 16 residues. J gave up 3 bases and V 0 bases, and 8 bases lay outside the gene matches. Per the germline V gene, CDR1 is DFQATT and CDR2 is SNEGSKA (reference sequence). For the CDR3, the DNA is TGCAGTGCTAGAGATCATTTCGGGACAGGGGTCTACGAGCAGTACTTC. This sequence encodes CSARDHFGTGVYEQYF.

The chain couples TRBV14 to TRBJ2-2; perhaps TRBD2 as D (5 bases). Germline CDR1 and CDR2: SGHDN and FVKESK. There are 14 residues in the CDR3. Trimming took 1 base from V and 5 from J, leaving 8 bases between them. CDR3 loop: CASSQVAITGELFF. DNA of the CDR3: TGTGCCAGCAGCCAAGTAGCGATTACCGGGGAGCTGTTTTTT. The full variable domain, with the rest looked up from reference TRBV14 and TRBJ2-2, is EAGVTQFPSHSVIEKGQTVTLRCDPISGHDNLYWYRRVMGKEIKFLLHFVKESKQDESGMPNNRFLAERTGGTYSTLKVQPAELEDSGVYFCASSQVAITGELFFGEGSRLTVL.

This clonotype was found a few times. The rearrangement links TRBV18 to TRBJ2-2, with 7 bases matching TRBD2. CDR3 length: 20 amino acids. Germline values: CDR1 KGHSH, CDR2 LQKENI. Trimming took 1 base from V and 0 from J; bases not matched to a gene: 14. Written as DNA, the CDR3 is TGTGCCAGCTCACCACTTCCGGGGATGAGGACTAGGGCGAACACCGGGGAGCTGTTTTTT. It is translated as CASSPLPGMRTRANTGELFF.

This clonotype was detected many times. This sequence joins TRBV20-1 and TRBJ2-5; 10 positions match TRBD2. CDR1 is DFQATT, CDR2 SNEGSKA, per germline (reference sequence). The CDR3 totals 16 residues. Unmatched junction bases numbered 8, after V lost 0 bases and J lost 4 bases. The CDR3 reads CSARDLASGSRETQYF. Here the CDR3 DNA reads TGCAGTGCTAGAGATTTGGCTAGCGGGAGTCGAGAGACCCAGTACTTC.

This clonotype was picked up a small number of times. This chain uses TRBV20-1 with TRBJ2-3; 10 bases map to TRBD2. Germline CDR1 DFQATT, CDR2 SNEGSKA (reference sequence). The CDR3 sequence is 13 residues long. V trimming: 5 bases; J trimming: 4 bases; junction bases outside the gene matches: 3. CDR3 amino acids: CSARAGGPDTQYF. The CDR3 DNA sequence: TGCAGTGCTCGAGCGGGAGGGCCAGATACGCAGTATTTT.

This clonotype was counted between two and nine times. The CDR3 here is CASSPTERLAGPQETQYF. CDR3 bases: TGTGCCAGCAGCCCAACCGAGAGACTAGCGGGCCCCCAAGAGACCCAGTACTTC. This chain links TRBV5-6 with TRBJ2-5, with 10 bases fitting TRBD2. CDR3 length: 18 amino acids. CDR1 SGHDT and CDR2 YYEEEE come from the germline V gene. V lost 4 bases, J lost 1 base, and 13 bases stayed unmatched.

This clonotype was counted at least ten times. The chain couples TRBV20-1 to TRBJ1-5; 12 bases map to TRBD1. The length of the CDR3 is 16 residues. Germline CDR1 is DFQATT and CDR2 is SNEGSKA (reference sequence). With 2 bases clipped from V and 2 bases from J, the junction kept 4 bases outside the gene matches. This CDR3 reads CSARPGTGGRNQPQHF. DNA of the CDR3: TGCAGTGCTAGACCCGGGACAGGGGGCCGCAATCAGCCCCAGCATTTT.

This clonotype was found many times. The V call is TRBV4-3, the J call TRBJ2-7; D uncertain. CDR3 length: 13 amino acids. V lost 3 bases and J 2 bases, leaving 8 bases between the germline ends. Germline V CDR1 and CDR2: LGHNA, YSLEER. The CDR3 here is CASSQSRTYEQYF. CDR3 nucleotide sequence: TGCGCCAGCAGCCAGTCACGCACCTACGAGCAGTACTTC.

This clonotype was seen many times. The CDR3 nucleotides read TGCAGTGCTAGAGTGGGTAGCGGAGAGACCCAGTACTTC. Encoded protein: CSARVGSGETQYF. V gene TRBV20-1 combines with J gene TRBJ2-5, with TRBD2 as a possible D gene (6 bases). The V end was cut by 1 base, the J end by 4 bases, with 10 bases between. The CDR3 runs 13 residues. Germline lookup yields CDR1 DFQATT and CDR2 SNEGSKA (reference sequence).

The CDR3 protein is CASSQGYRGPYEQYF. The CDR3 DNA follows: TGCGCCAGCAGCCAAGGTTACAGGGGGCCCTACGAGCAGTACTTC. V gene TRBV4-3 combines with J gene TRBJ2-7; 9 bases are shared with TRBD1. The J segment lost 2 bases and the V segment lost 1 base, leaving 3 bases of the junction unmatched. There are 15 residues in the CDR3. Germline V gives CDR1 LGHNA, CDR2 YSLEER.

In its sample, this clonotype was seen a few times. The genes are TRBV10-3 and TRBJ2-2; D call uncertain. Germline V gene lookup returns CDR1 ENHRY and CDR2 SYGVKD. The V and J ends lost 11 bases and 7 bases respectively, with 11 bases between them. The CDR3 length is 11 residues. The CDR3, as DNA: TGTGCCTCCCAAGGGAACGGGGAGCTGTTTTTT. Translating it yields CASQGNGELFF.

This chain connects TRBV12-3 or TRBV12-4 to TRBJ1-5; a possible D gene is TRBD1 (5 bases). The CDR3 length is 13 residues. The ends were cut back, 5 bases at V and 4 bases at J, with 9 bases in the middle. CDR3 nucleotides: TGTGCCAGCAGTGCCCGACAGAATCAGCCCCAGCATTTT. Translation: CASSARQNQPQHF.

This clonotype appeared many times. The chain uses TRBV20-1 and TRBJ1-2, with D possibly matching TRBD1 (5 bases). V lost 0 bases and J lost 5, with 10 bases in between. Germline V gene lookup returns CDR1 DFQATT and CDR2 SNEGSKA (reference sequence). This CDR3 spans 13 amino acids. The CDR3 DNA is TGCAGTGCTAGAGATCACAGGTCGTATGGCTACACCTTC. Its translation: CSARDHRSYGYTF.

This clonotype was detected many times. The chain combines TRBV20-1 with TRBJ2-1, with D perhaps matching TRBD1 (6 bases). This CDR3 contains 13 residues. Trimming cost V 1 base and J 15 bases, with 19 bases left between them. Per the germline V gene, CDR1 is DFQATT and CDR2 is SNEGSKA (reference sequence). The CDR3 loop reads CSARVTDRTKPFF. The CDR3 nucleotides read TGCAGTGCTAGAGTCACAGACAGGACGAAGCCGTTCTTC.

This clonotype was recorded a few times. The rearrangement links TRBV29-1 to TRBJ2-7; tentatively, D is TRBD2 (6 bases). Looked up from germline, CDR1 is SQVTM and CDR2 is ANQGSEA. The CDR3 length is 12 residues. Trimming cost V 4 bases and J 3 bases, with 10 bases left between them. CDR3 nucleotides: TGCAGCGTTGGTAGCGGACTCTACGAGCAGTACTTC. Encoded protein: CSVGSGLYEQYF.

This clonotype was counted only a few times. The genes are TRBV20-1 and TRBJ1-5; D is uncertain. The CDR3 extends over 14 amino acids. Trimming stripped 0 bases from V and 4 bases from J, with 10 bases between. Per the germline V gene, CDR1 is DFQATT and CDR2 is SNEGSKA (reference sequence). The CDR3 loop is CSAREPGRNQPQHF. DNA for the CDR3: TGCAGTGCTAGAGAACCGGGTCGAAATCAGCCCCAGCATTTT.

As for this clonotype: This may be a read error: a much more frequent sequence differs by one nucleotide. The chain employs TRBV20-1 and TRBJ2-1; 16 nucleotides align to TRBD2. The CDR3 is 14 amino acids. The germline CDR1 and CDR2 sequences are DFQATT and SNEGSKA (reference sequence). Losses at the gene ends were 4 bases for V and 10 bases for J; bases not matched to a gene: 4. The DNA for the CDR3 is TGCAGTGCTAAGGGACTAGCGGGGGGGGAAGAGCAGTTCTTC. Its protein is CSAKGLAGGEEQFF.

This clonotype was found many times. Here the CDR3 DNA reads TGCAGCGCGCGACAGGGGGGGATCACTGAAGCTTTCTTT. It codes for CSARQGGITEAFF. The J gene is TRBJ1-1, the V gene TRBV29-1, with 9 bases fitting TRBD1. CDR1 and CDR2 (germline): SQVTM, ANQGSEA. CDR3 length: 13 residues. V was pared by 7 bases and J by 4 bases, with 7 bases of the junction left unmatched.

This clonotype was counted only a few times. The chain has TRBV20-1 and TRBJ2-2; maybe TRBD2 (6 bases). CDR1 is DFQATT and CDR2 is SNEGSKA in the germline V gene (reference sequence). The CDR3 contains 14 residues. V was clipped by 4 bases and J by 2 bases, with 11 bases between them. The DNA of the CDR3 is TGCAGTGCTAATAGCGGCGGCAACACCGGGGAGCTGTTTTTT. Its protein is CSANSGGNTGELFF.

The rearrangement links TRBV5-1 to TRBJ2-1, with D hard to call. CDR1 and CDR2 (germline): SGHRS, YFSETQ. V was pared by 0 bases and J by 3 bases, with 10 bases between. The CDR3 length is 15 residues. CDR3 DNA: TGCGCCAGCAGCTTGGAACGGGCGGACTACAATGAGCAGTTCTTC. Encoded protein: CASSLERADYNEQFF.

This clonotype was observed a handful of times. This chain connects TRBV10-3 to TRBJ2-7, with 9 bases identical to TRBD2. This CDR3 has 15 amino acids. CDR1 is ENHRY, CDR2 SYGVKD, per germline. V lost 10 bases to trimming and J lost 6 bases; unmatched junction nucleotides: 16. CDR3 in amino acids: CATREAGGQEREQYF. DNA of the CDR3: TGTGCCACCAGGGAAGCGGGAGGCCAGGAACGCGAGCAGTACTTC.

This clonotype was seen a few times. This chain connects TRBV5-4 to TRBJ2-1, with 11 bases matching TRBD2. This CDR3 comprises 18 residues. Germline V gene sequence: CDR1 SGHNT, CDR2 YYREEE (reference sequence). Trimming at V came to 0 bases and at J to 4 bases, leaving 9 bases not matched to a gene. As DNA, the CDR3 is TGTGCCAGCAGCTTGGGGACGACTAGCGGGATCCAGTACAATGAGCAGTTCTTC. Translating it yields CASSLGTTSGIQYNEQFF. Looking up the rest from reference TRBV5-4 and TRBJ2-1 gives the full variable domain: ETGVTQSPTHLIKTRGQQVTLRCSSQSGHNTVSWYQQALGQGPQFIFQYYREEENGRGNFPPRFSGLQFPNYSSELNVNALELDDSALYLCASSLGTTSGIQYNEQFFGPGTRLTVL.